One T cell receptor beta chain is described in this entry. The data were taken from a study of cytomegalovirus exposure and HLA in healthy donors. CDR1 and CDR2 (germline): LNHNV, YYDKDF (reference sequence). This CDR3 has 18 amino acids. V shed 3 bases and J 4 bases; nucleotides not matched to a gene: 9. Repertoires were generated with immunoSEQ multiplex PCR, while TCRdb's copy carries only in-frame clones and drops some. The sample consists of around 200,000 clones, about 80% of them appearing once. The source of this sequence is a woman aged 18-29 years in good health and CMV-seropositive. Sequencing was performed on PBMCs. This chain uses TRBV15 with TRBJ2-5, with 15 bases identical to TRBD2. The CDR3 nucleotides read TGTGCCACCAGCAGTGGACTAGCGGGGGGGCGGATAGCAGAGACCCAGTACTTC. It translates to CATSSGLAGGRIAETQYF.